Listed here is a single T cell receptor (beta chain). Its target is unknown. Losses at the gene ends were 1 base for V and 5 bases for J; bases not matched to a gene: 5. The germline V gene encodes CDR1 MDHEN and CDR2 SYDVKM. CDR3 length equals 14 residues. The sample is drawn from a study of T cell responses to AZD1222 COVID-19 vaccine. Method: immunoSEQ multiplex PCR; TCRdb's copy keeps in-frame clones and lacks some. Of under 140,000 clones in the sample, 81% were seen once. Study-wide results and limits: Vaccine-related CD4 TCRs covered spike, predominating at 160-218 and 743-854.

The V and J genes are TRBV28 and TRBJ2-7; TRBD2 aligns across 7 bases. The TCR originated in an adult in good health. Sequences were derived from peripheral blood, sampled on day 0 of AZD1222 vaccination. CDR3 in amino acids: CASSLSGGRNEQYF. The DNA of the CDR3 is TGTGCCAGCAGTTTATCCGGCGGGAGAAACGAGCAGTACTTC. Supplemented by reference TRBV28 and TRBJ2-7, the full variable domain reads DVKVTQSSRYLVKRTGEKVFLECVQDMDHENMFWYRQDPGLGLRLIYFSYDVKMKEKGDIPEGYSVSREKKERFSLILESASTNQTSMYLCASSLSGGRNEQYFGPGTRLTVT.